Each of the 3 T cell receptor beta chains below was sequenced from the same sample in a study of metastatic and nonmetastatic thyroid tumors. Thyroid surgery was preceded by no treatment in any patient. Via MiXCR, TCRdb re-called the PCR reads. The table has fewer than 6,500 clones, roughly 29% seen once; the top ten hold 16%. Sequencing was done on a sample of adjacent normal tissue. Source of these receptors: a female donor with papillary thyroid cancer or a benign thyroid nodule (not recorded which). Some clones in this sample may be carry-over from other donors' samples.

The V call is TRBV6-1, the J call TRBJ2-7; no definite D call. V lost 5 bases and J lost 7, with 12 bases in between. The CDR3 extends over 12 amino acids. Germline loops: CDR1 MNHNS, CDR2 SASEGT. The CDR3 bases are TGTGCCAGCAGTCCAGATAAGGGAGAGCAGTACTTC. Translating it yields CASSPDKGEQYF.

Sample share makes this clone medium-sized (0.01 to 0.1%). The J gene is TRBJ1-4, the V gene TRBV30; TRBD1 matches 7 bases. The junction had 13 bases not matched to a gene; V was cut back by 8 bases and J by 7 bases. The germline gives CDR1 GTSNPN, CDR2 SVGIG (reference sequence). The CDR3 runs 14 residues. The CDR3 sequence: CAGDSTGTAEKLFF. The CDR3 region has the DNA TGTGCCGGGGATTCTACCGGGACAGCTGAAAAACTGTTTTTT. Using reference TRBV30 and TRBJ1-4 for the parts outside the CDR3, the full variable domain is SQTIHQWPATLVQPVGSPLSLECTVEGTSNPNLYWYRQAAGRGLQLLFYSVGIGQISSEVPQNLSASRPQDRQFILSSKKLLLSDSGFYLCAGDSTGTAEKLFFGSGTQLSVL.

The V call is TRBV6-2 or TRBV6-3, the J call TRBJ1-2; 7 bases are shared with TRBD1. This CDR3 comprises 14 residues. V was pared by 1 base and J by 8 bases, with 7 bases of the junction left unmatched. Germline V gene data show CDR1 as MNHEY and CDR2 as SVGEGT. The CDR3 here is CASSYWDSLRGYTF. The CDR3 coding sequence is TGTGCCAGCAGTTACTGGGACAGCCTTCGGGGCTACACCTTC.